Listed below are T cell receptor beta chains from one sample, sequenced in a study of T cell responses to AZD1222 COVID-19 vaccine. The data were produced by immunoSEQ multiplex PCR, yet TCRdb's version contains in-frame clones alone and is incomplete. The data contain about 150,000 clones, around 90% of them singletons. The specimen comprised peripheral blood, sampled 28 days after the second AZD1222 dose. The receptors derive from an adult who received the AZD1222 COVID-19 vaccine. Both conserved end residues are part of each CDR3. A D gene is named only where the DNA matches it firmly. Clone size, where shown, is once, few, many, or a class for clones that have expanded.

len	j_gene	v_gene	abundance	d_gene	CDR3nt	CDR3aa
16	TRBJ1-1	TRBV7-9	-	TRBD1	TGTGCCAGCAGCCCAGCCCACGGACAGGGGATGACTGAAGCTTTCTTT	CASSPAHGQGMTEAFF
12	TRBJ2-1	TRBV9	-	-	TGTGCCAGCAGGGAAGGCTACAATGAGCAGTTCTTC	CASREGYNEQFF
13	TRBJ1-5	TRBV2	-	TRBD1	TGTGCCAGCAGTGTCAGGGGGAATCAGCCCCAGCATTTT	CASSVRGNQPQHF
17	TRBJ2-1	TRBV28	-	-	TGTGCCAGCAGTTCGTTCGTTTACGGTTCCCCCTACAATGAGCAGTTCTTC	CASSSFVYGSPYNEQFF
16	TRBJ1-5	TRBV18	-	-	TGTGCCAGCTCCCTAGGCGCGCCGTCTAGCAATCAGCCCCAGCATTTT	CASSLGAPSSNQPQHF
14	TRBJ1-6	TRBV2	-	-	TGTGCCAGCAGAAACAGGGTTTATAATTCACCCCTCCACTTT	CASRNRVYNSPLHF
18	TRBJ2-3	TRBV7-2	-	TRBD2	TGTGCCAGCAGCTCTAGCGGGAGAGCCCTGTTGGGCACAGATACGCAGTATTTT	CASSSSGRALLGTDTQYF
17	TRBJ1-1	TRBV27	-	-	TGTGCCAGCAGTCCCCGGCCCGGACGGCCTGTAACAACCGAAGCTTTCTTT	CASSPRPGRPVTTEAFF
12	TRBJ1-2	TRBV2	-	-	TGTGCCAGCAGTGAAGCCGGGTATGGCTACACCTTC	CASSEAGYGYTF
13	TRBJ1-5	TRBV10-2	once	-	TGCGCCAGCAGTGTCGCGGGCGGACAGCCCCAGCATTTT	CASSVAGGQPQHF
16	TRBJ1-1	TRBV11-2	-	-	TGTGCCAGCAAGTTGGGGTCTGGCTTCATGAACACTGAAGCTTTCTTT	CASKLGSGFMNTEAFF
15	TRBJ1-2	TRBV6-5	-	TRBD1	TGTGCCAGCGGACCTCGACAGGGAGGTGACTATGGCTACACCTTC	CASGPRQGGDYGYTF
14	TRBJ2-3	TRBV5-1	-	-	TGCGCCAGCAGTCGATTAGGCAGCACAGATACGCAGTATTTT	CASSRLGSTDTQYF
15	TRBJ1-1	TRBV4-1	-	-	TGCGCCAGCAGCCAACCTCGCCCGGGGGTCGCTGAAGCTTTCTTT	CASSQPRPGVAEAFF
14	TRBJ1-2	TRBV19	-	TRBD1	TGTGCCAGTAGTATAACCTCCGGACAGGGAGTGTACACCTTC	CASSITSGQGVYTF
13	TRBJ2-7	TRBV6-1	-	-	TGTGCCAGCAGTGAAGTCAAGATCGGCGAGCAGTACTTC	CASSEVKIGEQYF
13	TRBJ1-5	TRBV15	few	-	TGTGCCACCAGCAGAGATCGGTCCCAGCCCCAGCATTTT	CATSRDRSQPQHF
12	TRBJ1-2	TRBV5-1	-	-	TGCGCCAGCAGCTCCGACAGGCACGGCTACACCTTC	CASSSDRHGYTF
16	TRBJ2-1	TRBV30	-	TRBD1	TGTGCCTGGAGTGTAGGGGACAGGGTCTCCTACAATGAGCAGTTCTTC	CAWSVGDRVSYNEQFF
16	TRBJ1-5	TRBV10-2	-	-	TGCGCCAGCAGTGAGTTGGACAAAAATATCAATCAGCCCCAGCATTTT	CASSELDKNINQPQHF
20	TRBJ1-5	TRBV2	-	-	TGTGCCAGCCAGCGATATCTAAGGTCGGGGGGCACCTTTGACAATCAGCCCCAGCATTTT	CASQRYLRSGGTFDNQPQHF
15	TRBJ2-7	TRBV27	-	-	TGTGCCAGCAGTCCTCATCGTTGGGCCGAGGGGGAGCAGTACTTC	CASSPHRWAEGEQYF
16	TRBJ1-3	TRBV21-1	-	-	TGTGCCAGCAGCAAAGGGCAAGCAGCCTCTGGAAACACCATATATTTT	CASSKGQAASGNTIYF
15	TRBJ1-1	TRBV27	-	-	TGTGCCAGCAGTCAAGGGTCCGCCAGGGCCAGTGAAGCTTTCTTT	CASSQGSARASEAFF
11	TRBJ2-7	TRBV12-3/TRBV12-4	-	-	TGTGCCAGCAGTCCCAAGGACGAGCAGTACTTC	CASSPKDEQYF
15	TRBJ2-1	TRBV18	-	TRBD1	TGTGCCAGCTCACCACCGGGACAGGGATACAATGAGCAGTTCTTC	CASSPPGQGYNEQFF
14	TRBJ2-5	TRBV6-5	-	-	TGTGCCAGCAGACACCCGACCGACCCAGAGACCCAGTACTTC	CASRHPTDPETQYF
14	TRBJ1-6	TRBV15	-	TRBD1	TGTGCCACCAGTTCGGGACAGTATAATTCACCCCTCCACTTT	CATSSGQYNSPLHF
16	TRBJ1-2	TRBV6-4	-	-	TGTGCCAGCAGTGACCCGAGGGAGGCGACTCCCTATGGCTACACCTTC	CASSDPREATPYGYTF
14	TRBJ1-1	TRBV5-1	-	-	TGCGCCAGCAGCCCTTGGGATCAAAACACTGAAGCTTTCTTT	CASSPWDQNTEAFF
13	TRBJ1-1	TRBV12-3/TRBV12-4	few	TRBD1	TGTGCCAGCAGTTTATCAGGGGGGACCGAAGCTTTCTTT	CASSLSGGTEAFF
12	TRBJ2-1	TRBV12-3/TRBV12-4	-	-	TGTGCCAGCAGCGCGGATGGACTGAAGTGGTTCTTC	CASSADGLKWFF
14	TRBJ1-1	TRBV21-1	-	-	TGTGCCAGCATCACCAGGGGCGCCGACACTGAAGCTTTCTTT	CASITRGADTEAFF
15	TRBJ2-6	TRBV14	once	-	TGTGCCAGCAGCCCTCCAGGGACGGGGGCCAACGTCCTGACTTTC	CASSPPGTGANVLTF
12	TRBJ2-7	TRBV11-2	-	TRBD1	TGTGCCAGCAGTCCAGGGGGCGGCGAGCAGTACTTC	CASSPGGGEQYF
15	TRBJ2-7	TRBV2	-	TRBD2	TGTGCCAGCAGTAGGGACTATCAATCAACCTACGAGCAGTACTTC	CASSRDYQSTYEQYF